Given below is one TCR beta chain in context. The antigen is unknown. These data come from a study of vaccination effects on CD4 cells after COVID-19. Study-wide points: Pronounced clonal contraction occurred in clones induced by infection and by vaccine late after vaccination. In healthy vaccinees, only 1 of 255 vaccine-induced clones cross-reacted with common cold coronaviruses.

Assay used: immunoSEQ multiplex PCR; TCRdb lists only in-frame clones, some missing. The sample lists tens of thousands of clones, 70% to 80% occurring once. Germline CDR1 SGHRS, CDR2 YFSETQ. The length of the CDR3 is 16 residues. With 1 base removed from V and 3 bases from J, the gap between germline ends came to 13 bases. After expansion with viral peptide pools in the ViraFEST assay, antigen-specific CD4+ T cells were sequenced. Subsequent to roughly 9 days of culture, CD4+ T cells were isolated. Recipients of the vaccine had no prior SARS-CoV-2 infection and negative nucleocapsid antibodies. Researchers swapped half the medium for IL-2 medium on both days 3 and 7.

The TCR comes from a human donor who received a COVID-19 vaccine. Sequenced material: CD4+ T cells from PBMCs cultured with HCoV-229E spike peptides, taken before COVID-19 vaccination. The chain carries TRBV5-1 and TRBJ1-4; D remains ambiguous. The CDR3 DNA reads TGCGCCAGCAGCTTGAGGCAGCAGCAGGCTAATGAAAAACTGTTTTTT. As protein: CASSLRQQQANEKLFF.